This TCR beta chain came from a study of T cells in Graves' hyperthyroidism and ophthalmopathy. Overall study results and limits: A model of 13 V-J features distinguished ophthalmopathy from stable hyperthyroidism.

This clonotype was observed many times. Its target is unknown. The investigators amplified TCR beta CDR3 regions from RNA transcripts. An initial round of RT-PCR targeting the TCR CDR3 relied on the HTBI primer set. TCRdb redid the calling of the multiplex PCR reads with MiXCR, one entry per CDR3 protein. The repertoire holds hundreds of thousands of distinct CDR3 sequences, with roughly a sixth as singletons. The V and J ends lost 1 base and 4 bases respectively, with 13 bases between them. CDR1 and CDR2 from the germline V gene are MNHNY and SVGAGI (reference sequence). CDR3 length: 15 residues. Sequencing was performed on blood. The chain employs TRBV6-6 and TRBJ1-2, with D maybe TRBD1 (5 bases). The origin of this receptor is a woman younger than 30 with Graves' ophthalmopathy. The CDR3: CASSYFRDGFYGYTF. CDR3 DNA sequence: TGTGCCAGCAGTTACTTCCGGGACGGATTCTATGGCTACACCTTC.